The clone carrying this T cell receptor (beta chain) was counted only a few times. These data come from a study of blood T cell repertoires in COVID-19. V was cut by 4 bases and J by 4 bases, with 14 bases left in between. CDR1 is LNHDA, CDR2 SQIVND, per germline (reference sequence). This CDR3 is 15 amino acids long. Only in-frame clones appear in the TCRdb table, and some are missing; sequencing was by immunoSEQ multiplex PCR. In the table there are approximately 100,000 clones, about 88% of which are singletons. The chain carries TRBV19 and TRBJ1-5, with no clear D. The sample was peripheral blood. This receptor was identified in a human donor in a cohort sampled during active COVID-19. The CDR3: CASSSQPGRNQPQHF. The DNA of the CDR3 is TGTGCCAGTAGTAGTCAACCGGGAAGAAATCAGCCCCAGCATTTT.